This TCR beta chain emerged from a study of blood T cell repertoires in COVID-19. Overall study context: From the United States, Italy and Spain came samples of acute and convalescent COVID-19. PBMCs, B-cell-depleted T cells, or T cells were the source of the cDNA or gDNA that made up the material.

Per the study methods: Amplification from reference gene primers served as the basis for estimated nucleated cell counts. Using immunoSEQ multiplex PCR, the repertoire was profiled, and TCRdb retains in-frame clones only, with some absent. V and J calls and clone size are as listed in that table; D and trimming were resolved from the DNA. Here the sample spans some 70,000 clones, around 86% being singletons. The germline CDR1 and CDR2 sequences are LNHDA and SQIVND (reference sequence). The CDR3 runs to 17 residues. After removal of 5 bases from V and 9 bases from J, the junction contained 15 bases not matched to a gene.

This chain links TRBV19 with TRBJ1-6; 8 nucleotides match TRBD1. This receptor was obtained from an older woman with acute or convalescent COVID-19. Source material: peripheral blood. The CDR3 protein is CASSVSGTGRVSSPLHF. The CDR3 nucleotides are TGTGCCAGTAGTGTCAGCGGGACAGGTCGTGTTAGTTCACCCCTCCACTTT.